The 7 T cell receptor beta chains below were found in one sample sequenced in a study of CD8 T cells in Susac syndrome. The RNA input was about 0.5 to 1 ug, and it was reverse transcribed with random hexamers. TCRdb redid the calling of the immunoSEQ multiplex PCR reads with MiXCR, one entry per CDR3 protein. This sample has some 200,000 distinct CDR3 sequences, with approximately 96% found just once. Sequencing used CD4+ T cells from PBMCs. All receptors derive from a human donor with Susac syndrome.

The V gene is TRBV18, the J gene TRBJ1-1; D is undetermined. Germline loops: CDR1 KGHSH, CDR2 LQKENI. The CDR3 is 15 amino acids. Trimming took 0 bases from V and 4 from J, leaving 12 bases between them. CDR3 nucleotides: TGTGCCAGCTCACCACCGGTCGGGGTACGCACTGAAGCTTTCTTT. It specifies CASSPPVGVRTEAFF.

This chain uses TRBV11-2 with TRBJ1-4; D is uncertain. Per the germline V gene, CDR1 is SGHAT and CDR2 is FQNNGV. The CDR3 length is 13 residues. V gave up 6 bases and J gave up 3 bases, with 8 bases separating them. CDR3 sequence reads: CASRRLSNEKLFF. DNA for the CDR3: TGTGCCAGCAGGAGATTGTCTAATGAAAAACTGTTTTTT.

V gene TRBV7-8 combines with J gene TRBJ1-1; possibly TRBD1 for D (5 bases). The germline V gene encodes CDR1 SGHVS and CDR2 FQNEAQ. V was pared by 1 base and J by 3 bases, with 12 bases between. The CDR3 consists of 15 residues. CDR3 loop: CASSLGSGPYTEAFF. The CDR3 DNA follows: TGTGCCAGCAGCTTAGGTTCAGGGCCCTACACTGAAGCTTTCTTT.

V and J are TRBV12-3 or TRBV12-4 and TRBJ2-7, with a tentative D call TRBD1 (6 bases). The CDR3 runs 13 residues. With 6 bases removed from V and 2 bases from J, the gap between germline ends came to 11 bases. CDR3 nucleotide sequence: TGTGCCAGCAGCCGACAGGCCCCCTACGAGCAGTACTTC. Translating it yields CASSRQAPYEQYF.

This clonotype was found once. CDR3 sequence reads: CSARAQGGQPQHF. CDR3 DNA: TGCAGTGCTAGAGCTCAGGGCGGCCAGCCCCAGCATTTT. The V gene is TRBV20-1, the J gene TRBJ1-5; a possible D gene is TRBD1 (5 bases). The CDR3 has 13 residues. Per germline, CDR1 DFQATT and CDR2 SNEGSKA (reference sequence). Trimming removed 1 base from V and 7 bases from J, with 11 bases in between.

This sequence joins TRBV7-2 and TRBJ2-1, with 13 bases fitting TRBD2. The CDR3 runs 16 residues. With 6 bases clipped from V and 1 base from J, the junction kept 3 bases outside the gene matches. The germline V gene has CDR1 SGHTA and CDR2 FQGNSA. CDR3 coding DNA: TGTGCCAGCAGACAGGGACTAGCGGGGTCCTACAATGAGCAGTTCTTC. Translated, it gives CASRQGLAGSYNEQFF.

The chain is built from TRBV27 and TRBJ1-5; 7 nucleotides agree with TRBD1. Unmatched junction bases numbered 6, after V lost 0 bases and J lost 7 bases. Germline CDR1 is MNHEY and CDR2 is SMNVEV (reference sequence). There are 15 residues in the CDR3. CDR3 sequence reads: CASSLSGQANQPQHF. Written as DNA, the CDR3 is TGTGCCAGCAGTTTATCCGGACAGGCGAACCAGCCCCAGCATTTT.